This T cell receptor beta chain was retrieved from a study of OX40 agonist ivuxolimab in advanced cancers. Method: immunoSEQ multiplex PCR; TCRdb's copy keeps in-frame clones and lacks some. The sample has about 91,000 clones; 87% are singletons. Study conclusions and caveats: In CD8+ T cells, expanded clones were on average more numerous than in CD4+.

Worth noting for this clone: Its antigen remains unidentified.

Collection of blood occurred at baseline, at cycle 4 day 1, and at cycle 7 day 1. Material: CD4+ or CD8+ T cells sorted from blood, obtained in a trial of the OX40 agonist ivuxolimab. This TCR came from an adult with an advanced solid tumor such as melanoma, head and neck, liver or kidney cancer.

CDR3 sequence: CASSPFTNEQYF. The CDR3 DNA reads as TGTGCCAGCTCACCTTTCACTAACGAGCAGTACTTC. V is TRBV18 and J is TRBJ2-7; D not resolved. This CDR3 spans 12 amino acids. Between the trimmed V and J ends, which lost 3 bases and 5 bases, there was a span of 8 bases. CDR1 and CDR2 from the germline V gene are KGHSH and LQKENI.